This T cell receptor (beta chain) came from a study of T-cell reconstitution after alpha-beta-depleted transplantation in children. Per the germline V gene, CDR1 is SGHRS and CDR2 is YFSETQ. CDR3 size: 15 residues. Trimming removed 4 bases from V and 5 bases from J, with 19 bases in between. The TCRbeta library incorporated unique molecular identifiers. TCRdb passed the PCR reads through MiXCR, listing each CDR3 protein once. This table holds approximately 100,000 distinct CDR3 sequences, 12% found once. At least ten counts were recorded for this clonotype. This sample comprised PBMCs from the stem cell graft donor, obtained from the stem cell graft. The receptor was derived from a human donor who donated a stem cell graft to a child with inherited bone marrow failure. The chain is built from TRBV5-1 and TRBJ2-7, with D uncertain. In DNA, the CDR3 is TGCGCCAGCAGCGACGCGGAAAAGGGCATCCACGAGCAGTACTTC. Residues: CASSDAEKGIHEQYF.